This T cell receptor (beta chain) originates from a study of cytomegalovirus exposure and HLA in healthy donors. The PCR employed 60 Vbeta primers together with 13 Jbeta primers. Sequencing was performed with immunoSEQ multiplex PCR; in TCRdb, only in-frame clones are kept and a portion is missing. Of hundreds of thousands of clones listed, around 90% are singletons. The germline CDR1 and CDR2 sequences are SNHLY and FYNNEI. The CDR3 sequence is 16 residues long. V was clipped by 5 bases and J by 0 bases; unmatched bases: 4. The chain combines TRBV2 with TRBJ2-3, with 11 bases lining up with TRBD2. The sample was PBMCs. The origin of this receptor is a woman under 30 in good health and CMV-seronegative. The CDR3 bases are TGTGCCAGCAGTTGGGGACTAGCGGTGAGCACAGATACGCAGTATTTT. It specifies CASSWGLAVSTDTQYF.